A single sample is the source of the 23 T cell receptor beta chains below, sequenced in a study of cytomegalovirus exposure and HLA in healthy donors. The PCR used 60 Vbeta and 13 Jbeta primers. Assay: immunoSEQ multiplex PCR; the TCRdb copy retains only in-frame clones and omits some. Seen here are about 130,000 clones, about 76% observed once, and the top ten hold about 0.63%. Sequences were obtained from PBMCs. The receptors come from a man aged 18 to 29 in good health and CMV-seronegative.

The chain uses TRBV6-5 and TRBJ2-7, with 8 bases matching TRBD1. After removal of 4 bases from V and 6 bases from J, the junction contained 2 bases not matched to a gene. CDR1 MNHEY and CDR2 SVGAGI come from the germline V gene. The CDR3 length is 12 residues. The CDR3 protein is CASSWTGLEQYF. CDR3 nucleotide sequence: TGTGCCAGCAGTTGGACAGGGCTCGAGCAGTACTTC.

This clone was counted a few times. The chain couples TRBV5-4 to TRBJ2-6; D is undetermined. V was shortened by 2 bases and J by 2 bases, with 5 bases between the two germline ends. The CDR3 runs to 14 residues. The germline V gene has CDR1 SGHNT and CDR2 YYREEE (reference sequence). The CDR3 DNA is TGTGCCAGCAGCTTTCCGGCTGGGGCCAACGTCCTGACTTTC. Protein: CASSFPAGANVLTF. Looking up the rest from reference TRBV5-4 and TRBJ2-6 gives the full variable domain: ETGVTQSPTHLIKTRGQQVTLRCSSQSGHNTVSWYQQALGQGPQFIFQYYREEENGRGNFPPRFSGLQFPNYSSELNVNALELDDSALYLCASSFPAGANVLTFGAGSRLTVL.

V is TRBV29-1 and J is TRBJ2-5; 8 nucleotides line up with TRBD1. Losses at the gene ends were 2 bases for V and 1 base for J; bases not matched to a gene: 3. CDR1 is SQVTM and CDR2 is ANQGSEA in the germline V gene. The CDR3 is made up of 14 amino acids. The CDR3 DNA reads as TGCAGCGTTGAATGGACAGGGCTCCAAGAGACCCAGTACTTC. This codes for CSVEWTGLQETQYF.

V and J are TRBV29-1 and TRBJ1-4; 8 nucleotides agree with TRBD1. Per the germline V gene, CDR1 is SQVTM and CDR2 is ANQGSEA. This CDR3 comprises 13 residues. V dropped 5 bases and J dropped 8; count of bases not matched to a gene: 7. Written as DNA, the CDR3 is TGCAGCGTTACCGGGACAGGAAACGAAAAACTGTTTTTT. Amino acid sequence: CSVTGTGNEKLFF.

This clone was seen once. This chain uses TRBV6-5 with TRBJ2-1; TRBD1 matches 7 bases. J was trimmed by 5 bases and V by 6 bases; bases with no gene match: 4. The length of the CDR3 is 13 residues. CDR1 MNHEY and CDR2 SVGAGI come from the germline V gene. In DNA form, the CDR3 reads TGTGCCAGCAGGTTGACAGGGAACAATGAGCAGTTCTTC. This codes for CASRLTGNNEQFF.

In DNA form, the CDR3 reads TGTGCCAGCAGCTCTAGACAGGGGACAGGACGAAACTATGGCTACACCTTC. It specifies CASSSRQGTGRNYGYTF. The genes are TRBV5-6 and TRBJ1-2; 8 nucleotides align to TRBD1. With V trimmed by 3 bases and J by 2 bases, 12 bases remained unmatched. The CDR3 runs 17 residues. The V gene's germline CDR1 is SGHDT and CDR2 YYEEEE.

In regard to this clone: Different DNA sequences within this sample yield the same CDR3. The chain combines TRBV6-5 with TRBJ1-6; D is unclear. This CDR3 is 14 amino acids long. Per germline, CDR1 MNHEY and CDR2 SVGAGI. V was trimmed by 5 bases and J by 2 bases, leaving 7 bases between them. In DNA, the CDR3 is TGTGCCAGCAGTGGCGGGACCTATAATTCACCCCTCCACTTT. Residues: CASSGGTYNSPLHF.

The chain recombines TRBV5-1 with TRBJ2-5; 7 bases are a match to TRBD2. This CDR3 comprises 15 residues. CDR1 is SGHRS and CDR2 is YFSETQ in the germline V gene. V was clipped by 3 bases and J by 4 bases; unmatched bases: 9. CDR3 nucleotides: TGCGCCAGCAGCTCCGACTGGGAGGGGCCAGAGACCCAGTACTTC. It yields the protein CASSSDWEGPETQYF.

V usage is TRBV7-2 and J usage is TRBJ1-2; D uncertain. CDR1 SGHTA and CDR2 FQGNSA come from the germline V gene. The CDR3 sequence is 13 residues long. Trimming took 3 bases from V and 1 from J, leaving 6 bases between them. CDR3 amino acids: CASSFDNNYGYTF. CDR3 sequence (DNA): TGTGCCAGCAGCTTTGACAATAACTATGGCTACACCTTC.

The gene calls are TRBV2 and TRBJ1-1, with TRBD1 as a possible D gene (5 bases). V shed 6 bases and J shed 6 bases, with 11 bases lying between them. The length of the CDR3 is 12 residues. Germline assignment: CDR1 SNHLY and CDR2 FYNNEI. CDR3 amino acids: CASRQATPEAFF. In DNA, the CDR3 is TGTGCCAGCAGACAGGCAACCCCTGAAGCTTTCTTT.

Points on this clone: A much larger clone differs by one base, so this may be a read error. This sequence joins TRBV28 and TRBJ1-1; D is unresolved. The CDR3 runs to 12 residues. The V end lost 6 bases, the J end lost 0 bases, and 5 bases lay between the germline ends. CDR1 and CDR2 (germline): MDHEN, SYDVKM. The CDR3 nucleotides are TGTGCCAGCAGACAGATGAACACTGAAGCTTTCTTT. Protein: CASRQMNTEAFF.

CDR3 sequence reads: CASSQDRGSKETQYF. CDR3 DNA: TGTGCCAGCAGCCAAGACCGGGGTAGCAAAGAGACCCAGTACTTC. This chain joins TRBV4-2 and TRBJ2-5, with D possibly TRBD2 on 5 matching bases. Germline V lookup: CDR1 LGHNA, CDR2 YNFKEQ. Deletions cut 0 bases from V and 3 bases from J, with 11 bases between. There are 15 residues in the CDR3.

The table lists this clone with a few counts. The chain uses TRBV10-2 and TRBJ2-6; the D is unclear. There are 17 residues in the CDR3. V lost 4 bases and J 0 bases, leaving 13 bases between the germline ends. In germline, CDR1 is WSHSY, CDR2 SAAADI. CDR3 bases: TGCGCCAGCAGTGGTCTGACACGTCCCTCTGGGGCCAACGTCCTGACTTTC. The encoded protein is CASSGLTRPSGANVLTF.

In nucleotides, the CDR3 is TGTGCCAGCAGCGGCTCTGAAGCTTTCTTT. Its translation is CASSGSEAFF. The chain combines TRBV11-2 with TRBJ1-1, with unresolved D. The CDR3 extends over 10 amino acids. CDR1 is SGHAT and CDR2 is FQNNGV in the germline V gene. V lost 5 bases and J 6 bases, leaving 4 bases between the germline ends.

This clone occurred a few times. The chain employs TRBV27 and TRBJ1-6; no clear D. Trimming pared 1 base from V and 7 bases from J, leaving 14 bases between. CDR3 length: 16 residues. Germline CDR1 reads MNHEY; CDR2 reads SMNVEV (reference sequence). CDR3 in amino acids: CASSLLSVAPNSPLHF. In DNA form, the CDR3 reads TGTGCCAGCAGTTTATTGAGCGTTGCCCCGAATTCACCCCTCCACTTT.

The CDR3 bases are TGTGCCAGCAGTCAGCGACAGAGTGAAGCTTTCTTT. It translates to CASSQRQSEAFF. V and J are TRBV27 and TRBJ1-1, with a weak D call TRBD1 (5 bases). The CDR3 extends over 12 amino acids. Trimming removed 5 bases at V and 7 bases at J, with 11 bases between. Germline V lookup: CDR1 MNHEY, CDR2 SMNVEV (reference sequence).

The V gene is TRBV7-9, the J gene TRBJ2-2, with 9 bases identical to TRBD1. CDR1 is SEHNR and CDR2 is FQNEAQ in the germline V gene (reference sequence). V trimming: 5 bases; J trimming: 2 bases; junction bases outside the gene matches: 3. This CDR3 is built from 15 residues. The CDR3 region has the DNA TGTGCCAGCAGCCCGGGACAGGGTAACACCGGGGAGCTGTTTTTT. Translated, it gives CASSPGQGNTGELFF. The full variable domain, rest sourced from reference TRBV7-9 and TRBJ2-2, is DTGVSQNPRHKITKRGQNVTFRCDPISEHNRLYWYRQTLGQGPEFLTYFQNEAQLEKSRLLSDRFSAERPKGSFSTLEIQRTEQGDSAMYLCASSPGQGNTGELFFGEGSRLTVL.

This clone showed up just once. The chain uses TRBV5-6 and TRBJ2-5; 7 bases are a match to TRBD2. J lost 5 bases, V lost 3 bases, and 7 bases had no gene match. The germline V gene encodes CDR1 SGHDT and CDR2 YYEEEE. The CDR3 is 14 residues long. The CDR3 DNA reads TGTGCCAGCAGCTCCCGGACTAGAGGGGAGACCCAGTACTTC. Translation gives CASSSRTRGETQYF.

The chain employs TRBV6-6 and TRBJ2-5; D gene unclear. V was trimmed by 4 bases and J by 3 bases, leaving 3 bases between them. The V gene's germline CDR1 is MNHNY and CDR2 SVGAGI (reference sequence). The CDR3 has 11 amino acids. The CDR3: CASSSEETQYF. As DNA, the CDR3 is TGTGCCAGCAGTTCAGAAGAGACCCAGTACTTC.

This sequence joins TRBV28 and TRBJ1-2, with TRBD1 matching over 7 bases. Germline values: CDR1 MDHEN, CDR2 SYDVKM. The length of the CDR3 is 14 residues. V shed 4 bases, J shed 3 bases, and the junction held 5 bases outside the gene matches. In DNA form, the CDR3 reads TGTGCCAGCAGTTCGACAGGGTCGGACTATGGCTACACCTTC. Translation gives CASSSTGSDYGYTF.

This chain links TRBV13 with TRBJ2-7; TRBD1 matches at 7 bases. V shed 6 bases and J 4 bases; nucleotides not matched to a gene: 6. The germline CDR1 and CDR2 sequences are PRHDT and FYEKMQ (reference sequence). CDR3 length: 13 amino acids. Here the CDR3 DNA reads TGTGCCAGCAGACTCGGACAGGCTTACGAGCAGTACTTC. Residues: CASRLGQAYEQYF.

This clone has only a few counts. CDR3 nucleotides: TGCGCCAGCAGGTTCGCAGCGCAAGATTTCTACAATGAGCAGTTCTTC. Translating it yields CASRFAAQDFYNEQFF. The chain couples TRBV5-1 to TRBJ2-1; D gene uncertain. Deletions cut 5 bases from V and 3 bases from J, with 18 bases between. The CDR3 contains 16 residues. CDR1 SGHRS and CDR2 YFSETQ come from the germline V gene.

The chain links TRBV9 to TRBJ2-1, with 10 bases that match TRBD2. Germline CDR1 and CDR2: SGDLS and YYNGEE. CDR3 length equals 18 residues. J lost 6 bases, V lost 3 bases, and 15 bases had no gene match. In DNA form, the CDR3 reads TGTGCCAGCAGCGGTTTCAATCTAGCGGGGGATCGTCGCAATGAGCAGTTCTTC. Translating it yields CASSGFNLAGDRRNEQFF.